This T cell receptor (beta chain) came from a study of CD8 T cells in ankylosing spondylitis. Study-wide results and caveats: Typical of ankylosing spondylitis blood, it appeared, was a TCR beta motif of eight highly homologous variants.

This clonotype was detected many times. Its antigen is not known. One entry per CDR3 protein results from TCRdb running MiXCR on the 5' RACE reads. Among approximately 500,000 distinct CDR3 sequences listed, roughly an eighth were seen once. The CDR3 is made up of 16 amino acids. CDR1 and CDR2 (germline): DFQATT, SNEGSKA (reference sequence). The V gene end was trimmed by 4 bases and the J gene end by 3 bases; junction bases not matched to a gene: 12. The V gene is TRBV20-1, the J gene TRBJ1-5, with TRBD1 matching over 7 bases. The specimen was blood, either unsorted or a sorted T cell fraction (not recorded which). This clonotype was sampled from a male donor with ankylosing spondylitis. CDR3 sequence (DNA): TGCAGTGCTAAGCCACCCCAGGGGGGGCTCAATCAGCCCCAGCATTTT. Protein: CSAKPPQGGLNQPQHF.